This TCR beta chain appears in the sequencing data of a study of vaccination effects on CD4 cells after COVID-19. Expansion with viral peptide pools was applied to antigen-specific CD4+ T cells by the ViraFEST assay prior to sequencing. Following 10 days of culture, CD4+ T cells were isolated. None of these healthy vaccinees had been infected with SARS-CoV-2 before vaccination. Wells each received around 2.1 million PBMC, cultured with around 10 IU/ml IL-2 and 8.5 to 10 ug/ml peptides. IL-2 medium took the place of half the medium on both days 3 and 7. Germline loops: CDR1 LGHDT, CDR2 YNNKEL (reference sequence). Trimming took 1 base from V and 0 from J, leaving 12 bases between them. This CDR3 has 16 residues. Comment on this clone: Its cognate antigen is unknown.

Method: immunoSEQ multiplex PCR; TCRdb's copy keeps in-frame clones and lacks some. The profile covers about 43,000 clones, with roughly 79% appearing a single time and 10% to 14% taken by the ten largest. The TCR comes from a human donor who received a COVID-19 vaccine. The input for sequencing was CD4+ T cells from PBMCs cultured with SARS-CoV-2 spike peptides, taken before COVID-19 vaccination. The chain has TRBV3-1 (or the pseudogene TRBV3-2) and TRBJ1-2; D call uncertain. CDR3 amino acids: CASSQVKNRANYGYTF. The CDR3 region has the DNA TGTGCCAGCAGCCAAGTTAAGAACCGAGCTAACTATGGCTACACCTTC.